This passage covers 23 T cell receptor beta chains from one sample sequenced in a study of blood T cell repertoires in COVID-19. Sequenced by immunoSEQ multiplex PCR; TCRdb stores in-frame clones only, minus some. The sample carries about 70,000 clones, roughly 85% recorded once. The sample comprised peripheral blood. The receptor set was obtained from an older man with acute or convalescent COVID-19.

The rearrangement joins TRBV3-1 (or the pseudogene TRBV3-2) to TRBJ1-1; tentative D call: TRBD1 (6 bases). Trimming cost V 2 bases and J 8 bases, with 12 bases left between them. Germline CDR1 is LGHDT and CDR2 is YNNKEL (reference sequence). The CDR3 spans 13 residues. The CDR3 spells CASSQWGQREAFF. The DNA of the CDR3 is TGTGCCAGCAGCCAATGGGGGCAGAGAGAAGCTTTCTTT.

V and J are TRBV5-1 and TRBJ2-7, with D maybe TRBD1 (6 bases). V was shortened by 5 bases and J by 2 bases, with 20 bases between the two germline ends. The CDR3 sequence is 16 residues long. Germline lookup yields CDR1 SGHRS and CDR2 YFSETQ. CDR3 sequence reads: CASSSTPGEGAYEQYF. CDR3 DNA: TGCGCCAGCAGTTCTACCCCAGGGGAAGGGGCCTACGAGCAGTACTTC. The full variable domain, in which reference TRBV5-1 and TRBJ2-7 provide the parts outside the CDR3, is KAGVTQTPRYLIKTRGQQVTLSCSPISGHRSVSWYQQTPGQGLQFLFEYFSETQRNKGNFPGRFSGRQFSNSRSEMNVSTLELGDSALYLCASSSTPGEGAYEQYFGPGTRLTVT.

The chain couples TRBV7-2 to TRBJ1-5; D is possibly TRBD1 (6 bases). V lost 5 bases and J 6 bases, leaving 11 bases between the germline ends. CDR1 SGHTA and CDR2 FQGNSA come from the germline V gene. This CDR3 contains 13 residues. CDR3 residues: CASSDRSGQPQHF. In DNA form, the CDR3 reads TGTGCCAGCAGCGACAGGTCGGGTCAGCCCCAGCATTTT.

The rearrangement joins TRBV19 to TRBJ2-7, with TRBD2 matching 10 bases. Germline trimming cut 10 bases from V and 2 bases from J; bases unmatched to any gene: 5. Germline-derived CDR1 and CDR2 are LNHDA and SQIVND (reference sequence). The CDR3 loop spans 13 amino acids. For the CDR3, the DNA is TGTGCCACGGAGCGGGAGGGAACCTACGAGCAGTACTTC. This encodes CATEREGTYEQYF.

V and J are TRBV5-1 and TRBJ2-7, with 12 positions matching TRBD2. CDR1 and CDR2 (germline): SGHRS, YFSETQ. The CDR3 has 15 residues. Trimming removed 4 bases from V and 2 bases from J; junction bases left unmatched: 4. This chain's CDR3 is CASSQRLAGAYEQYF. For the CDR3, the DNA is TGCGCCAGCAGCCAAAGACTAGCGGGAGCCTACGAGCAGTACTTC.

The chain combines TRBV24-1 with TRBJ2-1, with 9 bases identical to TRBD2. V dropped 5 bases and J dropped 0; count of bases not matched to a gene: 10. Germline lookup yields CDR1 KGHDR and CDR2 SFDVKD. CDR3 length equals 18 residues. The CDR3 nucleotides are TGTGCCACCAGTGCGTCAAGCGGGGGGCGGGGCTCCTACAATGAGCAGTTCTTC. It encodes CATSASSGGRGSYNEQFF.

The chain uses TRBV5-6 and TRBJ2-5, with 7 bases identical to TRBD1. Germline CDR1 is SGHDT and CDR2 is YYEEEE. J lost 1 base, V lost 3 bases, and 3 bases had no gene match. The CDR3 runs to 14 residues. CDR3 nucleotide sequence: TGTGCCAGCAGCTCCAGGGGGTTCCAAGAGACCCAGTACTTC. Protein product: CASSSRGFQETQYF. The variable domain in full, with the rest retrieved from reference TRBV5-6 and TRBJ2-5, is DAGVTQSPTHLIKTRGQQVTLRCSPKSGHDTVSWYQQALGQGPQFIFQYYEEEERQRGNFPDRFSGHQFPNYSSELNVNALLLGDSALYLCASSSRGFQETQYFGPGTRLLVL.

This clone was picked up a small number of times. The chain links TRBV5-1 to TRBJ1-6, with 7 bases lining up with TRBD1. The junction had 6 bases not matched to a gene; V was cut back by 0 bases and J by 6 bases. This CDR3 has 16 residues. Germline values: CDR1 SGHRS, CDR2 YFSETQ. DNA for the CDR3: TGCGCCAGCAGCTTGGAGGGGGCTGACTTTAATTCACCCCTCCACTTT. Encoded protein: CASSLEGADFNSPLHF.

The table lists this clone with a count of one. The chain joins TRBV6-1 to TRBJ2-3; 10 bases align to TRBD2. This CDR3 is 18 amino acids long. V was pared by 0 bases and J by 1 base, with 7 bases of the junction left unmatched. Germline V gene sequence: CDR1 MNHNS, CDR2 SASEGT. As DNA, the CDR3 is TGTGCCAGCAGTGAAGCGCTAGCGGGAGTCGGGGGCACAGATACGCAGTATTTT. It yields the protein CASSEALAGVGGTDTQYF.

V gene TRBV11-3 combines with J gene TRBJ2-5, with D possibly matching TRBD2 (7 bases). The germline gives CDR1 SGHNT, CDR2 YENEEA. The CDR3 runs 13 residues. With 2 bases removed from V and 7 bases from J, the gap between germline ends came to 11 bases. DNA for the CDR3: TGTGCCAGCAGCTTACGGAGGGGGGGGACCCAGTACTTC. Protein sequence: CASSLRRGGTQYF.

This chain connects TRBV4-3 to TRBJ2-3, with 7 nucleotides matching TRBD2. The V gene end was trimmed by 3 bases and the J gene end by 4 bases; junction bases not matched to a gene: 7. CDR3 length equals 15 residues. Germline assignment: CDR1 LGHNA and CDR2 YSLEER. In DNA form, the CDR3 reads TGCGCCAGCAGCCACAGCGGGGACTTACCAGATACGCAGTATTTT. It encodes CASSHSGDLPDTQYF.

The chain recombines TRBV4-3 with TRBJ2-7; 16 bases match TRBD2. CDR3 size: 20 residues. Germline-derived CDR1 and CDR2 are LGHNA and YSLEER. V lost 0 bases to trimming and J lost 3 bases; unmatched junction nucleotides: 11. The CDR3 coding sequence is TGCGCCAGCAGCCAAGACGCCTACGATGGGACTAGCGGGAGGGGCTACGAGCAGTACTTC. As protein: CASSQDAYDGTSGRGYEQYF.

This rearrangement joins TRBV7-2 to TRBJ2-3, with D possibly being TRBD1 (7 bases). Germline CDR1 is SGHTA and CDR2 is FQGNSA. V was pared by 2 bases and J by 1 base, with 10 bases between. The CDR3 runs to 15 residues. DNA for the CDR3: TGTGCCAGCAGCTTACAGGGGGGAGGCACAGATACGCAGTATTTT. Translating it yields CASSLQGGGTDTQYF.

The chain joins TRBV4-3 to TRBJ2-1; possibly TRBD2 for D (5 bases). Germline lookup yields CDR1 LGHNA and CDR2 YSLEER. CDR3 size: 15 residues. The V end was cut by 1 base, the J end by 4 bases, with 11 bases between. CDR3 residues: CASSQGYSGYNEQFF. The CDR3 coding sequence is TGCGCCAGCAGCCAAGGATACAGCGGATACAATGAGCAGTTCTTC.

The chain is built from TRBV2 and TRBJ1-1; D call uncertain. This CDR3 is 14 amino acids long. CDR1 is SNHLY and CDR2 is FYNNEI in the germline V gene. V lost 8 bases to trimming and J lost 1 base, with 14 bases between them. In DNA form, the CDR3 reads TGTGCCAGCCGGGTTGGGTTTGGGAACACTGAAGCTTTCTTT. Amino acid sequence: CASRVGFGNTEAFF.

The J gene is TRBJ1-5, the V gene TRBV11-2; D perhaps matches TRBD1 (5 bases). This CDR3 has 15 amino acids. CDR1 is SGHAT and CDR2 is FQNNGV in the germline V gene. Trimming took off 6 bases at V and 0 bases at J, with 12 bases between the two ends. This chain's CDR3 is CASSSQGFSNQPQHF. The CDR3 nucleotides are TGTGCCAGCAGTTCCCAGGGTTTTAGCAATCAGCCCCAGCATTTT.

The chain has TRBV4-2 and TRBJ1-5; no definite D call. Germline V gives CDR1 LGHNA, CDR2 YNFKEQ. The V gene lost 0 bases and the J gene lost 0 bases, with 6 bases spanning the gap. CDR3 length equals 15 residues. As DNA, the CDR3 is TGTGCCAGCAGCCAAGATCTAGATAGCAATCAGCCCCAGCATTTT. This sequence encodes CASSQDLDSNQPQHF.

The chain recombines TRBV6-2 or TRBV6-3 with TRBJ2-4, with a possible D match to TRBD1 (5 bases). The CDR3 contains 13 residues. Germline CDR1 and CDR2: MNHEY and SVGEGT. The V and J ends lost 3 bases and 7 bases respectively, with 10 bases between them. CDR3 coding DNA: TGTGCCAGCAGTTATAGGGGATCGAACATTCAGTACTTC. Translated, it gives CASSYRGSNIQYF.

The V and J genes are TRBV28 and TRBJ1-1; 8 bases are shared with TRBD1. This CDR3 comprises 15 residues. J lost 1 base, V lost 8 bases, and 9 bases had no gene match. Germline CDR1 MDHEN, CDR2 SYDVKM. The CDR3 coding sequence is TGTGCCAGCCCCTCCCCCGGGACAGGGAACACTGAAGCTTTCTTT. Protein: CASPSPGTGNTEAFF.

The J gene is TRBJ2-7, the V gene TRBV30, with a tentative D call TRBD2 (6 bases). Trimming left V 1 base short and J 3 bases short, with 16 bases between. Germline values: CDR1 GTSNPN, CDR2 SVGIG (reference sequence). This CDR3 has 15 amino acids. In DNA form, the CDR3 reads TGTGCCTGGAGTGCTTCACCGGGAGCACACTACGAGCAGTACTTC. The encoded protein is CAWSASPGAHYEQYF.

The chain uses TRBV6-4 and TRBJ1-1; D remains unclear. CDR1 and CDR2 (germline): MRHNA, SNTAGT. Trimming left V 0 bases short and J 7 bases short, with 15 bases between. CDR3 length: 15 residues. The CDR3 bases are TGTGCCAGCAGTGACTCGATTGGTCCCTGGAGTGAAGCTTTCTTT. Translated: CASSDSIGPWSEAFF.

The chain links TRBV6-2 or TRBV6-3 to TRBJ2-3; TRBD1 matches 10 bases. Per the germline V gene, CDR1 is MNHEY and CDR2 is SVGEGT. This CDR3 contains 16 residues. V was clipped by 0 bases and J by 6 bases; unmatched bases: 6. CDR3 protein: CASSYSSGTGADTQYF. The CDR3 nucleotides are TGTGCCAGCAGTTACTCCTCGGGGACAGGGGCCGATACGCAGTATTTT.

The V call is TRBV11-3, the J call TRBJ2-1, with 8 bases identical to TRBD2. Looked up from germline, CDR1 is SGHNT and CDR2 is YENEEA. The V segment lost 3 bases and the J segment 7 bases; nucleotides outside the gene matches: 14. The CDR3 extends over 17 amino acids. The CDR3 spells CASSFYRGGRLRNEQFF. The CDR3 DNA is TGTGCCAGCAGCTTTTACCGGGGGGGGCGCCTACGTAATGAGCAGTTCTTC.